This paragraph covers one T cell receptor (beta chain) sequence. Germline trimming cut 5 bases from V and 2 bases from J; bases unmatched to any gene: 12. CDR1 and CDR2 from the germline V gene are SGHTA and FQGNSA. This CDR3 spans 17 amino acids. The sample comes from a study of blood T cell repertoires in COVID-19. Study as a whole: The samples span acute and convalescent COVID-19 from the United States, Italy and Spain. Sources were T cells, B-cell-depleted T cells, or PBMCs; the material itself was cDNA or gDNA.

Source study methods: Reference gene primer amplification gave nucleated cell count estimates. Produced via immunoSEQ multiplex PCR; TCRdb's table is partial and in-frame only. The V and J calls and clone size come from that table; D and trimming were worked out from the DNA. Of tens of thousands of clones in the sample, roughly 90% are singletons; the top ten hold approximately 17%. Sequenced sample: peripheral blood. The chain is built from TRBV7-2 and TRBJ1-1; TRBD1 agrees at 9 bases. The sequence derives from a man of 80 years or more in a cohort sampled during active COVID-19. The CDR3 bases are TGTGCCAGCAGCCTAACCTCTACGGGACAGGGCAACACTGAAGCTTTCTTT. Translated, it gives CASSLTSTGQGNTEAFF.